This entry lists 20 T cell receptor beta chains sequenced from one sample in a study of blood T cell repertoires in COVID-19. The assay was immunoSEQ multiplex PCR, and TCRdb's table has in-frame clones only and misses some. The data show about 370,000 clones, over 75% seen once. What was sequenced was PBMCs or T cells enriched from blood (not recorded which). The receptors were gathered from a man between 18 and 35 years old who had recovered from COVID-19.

The CDR3 DNA follows: TGTGCCAGCATAGGGGGCGCGTTGACGGGAGCCCCCTCCTACGAGCAGTACTTC. It specifies CASIGGALTGAPSYEQYF. This rearrangement joins TRBV27 to TRBJ2-7; a possible D gene is TRBD1 (7 bases). The CDR3 loop spans 18 amino acids. Trimming removed 7 bases at V and 0 bases at J, with 25 bases between. The germline CDR1 and CDR2 sequences are MNHEY and SMNVEV (reference sequence).

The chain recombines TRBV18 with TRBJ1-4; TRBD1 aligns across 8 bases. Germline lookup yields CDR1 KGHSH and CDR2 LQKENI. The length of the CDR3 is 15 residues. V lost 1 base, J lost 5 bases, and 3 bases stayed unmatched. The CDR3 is CASSPRGQANEKLFF. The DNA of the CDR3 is TGTGCCAGCTCACCACGGGGACAGGCAAATGAAAAACTGTTTTTT.

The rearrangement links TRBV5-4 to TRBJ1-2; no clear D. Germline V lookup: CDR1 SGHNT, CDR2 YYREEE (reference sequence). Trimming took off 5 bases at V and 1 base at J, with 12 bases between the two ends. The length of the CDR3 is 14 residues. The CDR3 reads CASSLTPVNYGYTF. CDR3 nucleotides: TGTGCCAGCAGTTTGACACCCGTTAACTATGGCTACACCTTC.

CDR3 sequence (DNA): TGCGCCAGCAGCTTAGCAAAAGGGGGATCGGGTGAAAAACTGTTTTTT. Translating gives CASSLAKGGSGEKLFF. The chain carries TRBV4-1 and TRBJ1-4; TRBD1 might be the D (6 bases). In germline, CDR1 is MGHRA, CDR2 YSYEKL. V was cut by 5 bases and J by 7 bases, with 20 bases left in between. The CDR3 extends over 16 amino acids.

The CDR3 DNA sequence: TGTGCCAGCACCTTCGGACTAGCGGGAGGGGCCGGGGAGCTGTTTTTT. This codes for CASTFGLAGGAGELFF. The V call is TRBV27, the J call TRBJ2-2; 15 bases line up with TRBD2. Germline V gene data show CDR1 as MNHEY and CDR2 as SMNVEV (reference sequence). V dropped 7 bases and J dropped 6; count of bases not matched to a gene: 6. The CDR3 spans 16 residues.

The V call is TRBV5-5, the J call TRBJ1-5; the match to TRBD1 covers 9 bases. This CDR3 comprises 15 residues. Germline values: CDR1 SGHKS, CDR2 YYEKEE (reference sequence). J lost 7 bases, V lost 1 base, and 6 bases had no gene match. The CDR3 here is CASSLTLTGGQPQHF. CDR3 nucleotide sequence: TGTGCCAGCAGCTTGACCCTGACAGGGGGGCAGCCCCAGCATTTT.

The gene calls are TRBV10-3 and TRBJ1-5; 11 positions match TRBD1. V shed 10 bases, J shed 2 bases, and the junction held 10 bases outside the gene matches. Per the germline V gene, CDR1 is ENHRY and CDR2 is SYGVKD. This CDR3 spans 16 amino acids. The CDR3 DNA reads TGTGCCACCGAAGACCGGGACAGGGGGGGCAATCAGCCCCAGCATTTT. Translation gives CATEDRDRGGNQPQHF.

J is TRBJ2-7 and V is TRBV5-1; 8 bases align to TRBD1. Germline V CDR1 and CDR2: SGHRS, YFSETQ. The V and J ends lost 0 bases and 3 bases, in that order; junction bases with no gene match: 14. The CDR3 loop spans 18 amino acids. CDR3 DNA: TGCGCCAGCAGCTTGGCGGCAGGGGGCCATGCCAACTTCTACGAGCAGTACTTC. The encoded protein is CASSLAAGGHANFYEQYF.

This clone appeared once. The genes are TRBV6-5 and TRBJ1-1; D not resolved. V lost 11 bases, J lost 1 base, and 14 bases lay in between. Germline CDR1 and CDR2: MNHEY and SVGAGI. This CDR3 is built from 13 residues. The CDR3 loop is CAARVSQNTEAFF. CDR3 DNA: TGTGCCGCACGAGTAAGCCAGAACACTGAAGCTTTCTTT.

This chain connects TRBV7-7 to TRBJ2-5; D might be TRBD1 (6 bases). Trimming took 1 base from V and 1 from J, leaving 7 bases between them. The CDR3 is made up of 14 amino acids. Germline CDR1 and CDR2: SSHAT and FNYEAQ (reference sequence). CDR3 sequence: CASSLGTAQETQYF. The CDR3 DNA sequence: TGTGCCAGCAGCTTAGGGACAGCCCAAGAGACCCAGTACTTC.

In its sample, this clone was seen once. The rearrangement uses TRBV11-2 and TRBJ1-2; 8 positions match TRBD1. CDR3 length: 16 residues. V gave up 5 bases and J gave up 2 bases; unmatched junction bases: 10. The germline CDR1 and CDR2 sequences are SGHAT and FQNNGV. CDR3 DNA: TGTGCCAGCAGCGGATACGGGACAGGAGACAACTATGGCTACACCTTC. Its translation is CASSGYGTGDNYGYTF.

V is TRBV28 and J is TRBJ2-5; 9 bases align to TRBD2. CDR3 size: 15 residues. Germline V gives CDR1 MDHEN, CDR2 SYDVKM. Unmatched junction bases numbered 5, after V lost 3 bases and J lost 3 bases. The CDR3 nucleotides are TGTGCCAGCAGTTTTTGGTCTAGCGGGAAAGAGACCCAGTACTTC. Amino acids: CASSFWSSGKETQYF. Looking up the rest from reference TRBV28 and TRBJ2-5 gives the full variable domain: DVKVTQSSRYLVKRTGEKVFLECVQDMDHENMFWYRQDPGLGLRLIYFSYDVKMKEKGDIPEGYSVSREKKERFSLILESASTNQTSMYLCASSFWSSGKETQYFGPGTRLLVL.

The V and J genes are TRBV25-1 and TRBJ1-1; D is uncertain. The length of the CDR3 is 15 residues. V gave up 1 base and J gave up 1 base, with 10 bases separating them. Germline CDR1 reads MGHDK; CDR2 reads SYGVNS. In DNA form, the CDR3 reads TGTGCCAGCAGTGAATGGGCAGGTTCGAACACTGAAGCTTTCTTT. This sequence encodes CASSEWAGSNTEAFF.

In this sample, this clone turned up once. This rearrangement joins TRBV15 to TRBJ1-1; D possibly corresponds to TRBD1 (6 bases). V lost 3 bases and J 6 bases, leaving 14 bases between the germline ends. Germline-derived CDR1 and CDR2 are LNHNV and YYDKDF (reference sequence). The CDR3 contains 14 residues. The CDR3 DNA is TGTGCCACCAGCAGTAGGGGGGGGCCCGCTGAAGCTTTCTTT. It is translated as CATSSRGGPAEAFF.

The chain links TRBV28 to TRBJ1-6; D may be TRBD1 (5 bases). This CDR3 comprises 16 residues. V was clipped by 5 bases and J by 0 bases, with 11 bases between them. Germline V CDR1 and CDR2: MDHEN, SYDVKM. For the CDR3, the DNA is TGTGCCAGCAGTGCGGACACGAGCTCCTATAATTCACCCCTCCACTTT. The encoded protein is CASSADTSSYNSPLHF. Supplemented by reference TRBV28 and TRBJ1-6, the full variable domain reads DVKVTQSSRYLVKRTGEKVFLECVQDMDHENMFWYRQDPGLGLRLIYFSYDVKMKEKGDIPEGYSVSREKKERFSLILESASTNQTSMYLCASSADTSSYNSPLHFGNGTRLTVT.

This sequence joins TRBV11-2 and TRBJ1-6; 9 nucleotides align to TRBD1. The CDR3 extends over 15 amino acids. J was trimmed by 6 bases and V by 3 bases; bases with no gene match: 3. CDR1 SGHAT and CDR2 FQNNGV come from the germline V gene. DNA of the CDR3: TGTGCCAGCAGCTTGGGACAGGGCGGTAATTCACCCCTCCACTTT. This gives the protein CASSLGQGGNSPLHF.

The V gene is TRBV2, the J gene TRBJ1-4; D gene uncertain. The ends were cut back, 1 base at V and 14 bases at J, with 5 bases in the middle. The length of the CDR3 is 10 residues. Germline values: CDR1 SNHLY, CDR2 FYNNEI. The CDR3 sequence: CASSEELLFF. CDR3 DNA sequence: TGTGCCAGCAGTGAAGAGCTCCTGTTTTTT.

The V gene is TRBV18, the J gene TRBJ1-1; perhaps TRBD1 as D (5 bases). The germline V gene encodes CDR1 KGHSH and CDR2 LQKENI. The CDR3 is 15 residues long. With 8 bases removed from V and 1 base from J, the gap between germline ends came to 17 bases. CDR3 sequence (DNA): TGTGCCAGCCAACAGGCAGGCGTCCCGAACACTGAAGCTTTCTTT. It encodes CASQQAGVPNTEAFF.

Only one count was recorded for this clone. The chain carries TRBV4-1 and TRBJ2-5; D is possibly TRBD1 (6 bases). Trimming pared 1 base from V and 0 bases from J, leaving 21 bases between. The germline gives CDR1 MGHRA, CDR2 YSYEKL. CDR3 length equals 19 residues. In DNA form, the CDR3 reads TGCGCCAGCAGCCAAGGTGTGTCAGGGGCGAATATGTACCAAGAGACCCAGTACTTC. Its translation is CASSQGVSGANMYQETQYF.

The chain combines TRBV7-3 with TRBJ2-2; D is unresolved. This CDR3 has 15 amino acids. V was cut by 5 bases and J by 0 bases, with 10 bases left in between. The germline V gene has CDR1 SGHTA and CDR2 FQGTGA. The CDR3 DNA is TGTGCCAGCAGCGGCAACCTAGCGAACACCGGGGAGCTGTTTTTT. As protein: CASSGNLANTGELFF. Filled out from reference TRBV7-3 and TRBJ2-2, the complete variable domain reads GAGVSQTPSNKVTEKGKYVELRCDPISGHTALYWYRQSLGQGPEFLIYFQGTGAADDSGLPNDRFFAVRPEGSVSTLKIQRTERGDSAVYLCASSGNLANTGELFFGEGSRLTVL.